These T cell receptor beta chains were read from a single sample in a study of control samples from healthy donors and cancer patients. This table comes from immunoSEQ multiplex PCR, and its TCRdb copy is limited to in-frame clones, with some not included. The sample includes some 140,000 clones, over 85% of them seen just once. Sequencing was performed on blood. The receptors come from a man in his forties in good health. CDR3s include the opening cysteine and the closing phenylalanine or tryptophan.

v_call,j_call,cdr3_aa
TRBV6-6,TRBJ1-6,CASSYDSRTNSPLHF
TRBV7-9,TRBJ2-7,CASSRDRAYEQYF
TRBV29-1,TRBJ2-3,CSVEDGGMSTDTQYF
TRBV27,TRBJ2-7,CASSFSGGWEQYF
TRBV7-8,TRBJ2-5,CASSLRDRVRGTQYF
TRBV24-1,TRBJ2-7,CATSDPGQSYEQYF
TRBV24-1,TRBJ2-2,CATSDSGRQNTGELFF
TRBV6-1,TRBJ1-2,CASSTSGGGYTF
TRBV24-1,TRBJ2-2,CATSDLRVGELFF
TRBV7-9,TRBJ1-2,CASSLGNGYTF
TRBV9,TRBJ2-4,CASSRNPENIQYF
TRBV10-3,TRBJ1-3,CAISESLSSGNTIYF
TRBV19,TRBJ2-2,CASSIGPNTGELFF
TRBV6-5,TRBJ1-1,CASSYRQGANTEAFF
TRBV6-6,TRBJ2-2,CASSYPQNTGELFF
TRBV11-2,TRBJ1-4,CASGSTGTWEKLFF
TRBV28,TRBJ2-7,CASTRGTLPYEQYF
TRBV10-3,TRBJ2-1,CAIKGPSTNEQFF
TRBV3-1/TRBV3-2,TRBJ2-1,CASSQEFGYDGYNEQFF
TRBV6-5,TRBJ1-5,CASSLRLHQPQHF
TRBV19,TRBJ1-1,CASSIGGRNTEAFF